This TCR beta chain emerged from a study of graft-versus-host responses after intestinal transplantation. Across the whole study: All recipients were given anti-thymocyte globulin induction, and tacrolimus and steroids were then administered for roughly three years.

Study-wide results and caveats: Allografts of one patient group, those with graft-donor T cell macrochimerism, had high graft-versus-host to host-versus-graft clonal ratios. Recipient marrow held GvH clones, some first seen in ileum or blood.

Remarks on this clone: What it binds is not known.

Germline lookup yields CDR1 SQVTM and CDR2 ANQGSEA. This CDR3 contains 14 residues. Trimming stripped 0 bases from V and 4 bases from J, with 12 bases between. Assay: immunoSEQ multiplex PCR; the TCRdb copy retains only in-frame clones and omits some. The top ten hold more than 0.4% of the sample, which has about 25,000 clones, approximately 93% seen once. Sequenced here: PBMCs, sampled 156 days after intestinal transplant. The chain recombines TRBV29-1 with TRBJ1-2; D is uncertain. This clonotype was obtained from a human patient who received an intestinal transplant, so some T cells may come from the graft donor. The CDR3 here is CSVEDPNRPYGYTF. The CDR3 DNA sequence: TGCAGCGTTGAAGATCCCAACAGACCCTATGGCTACACCTTC.